What follows is one TCR beta chain and its context. Generated by immunoSEQ multiplex PCR, the TCRdb table keeps only in-frame clones and is missing some. This repertoire shows roughly 70,000 clones, about 94% found once; its top ten account for about 2.7%. The data were taken from a study of control samples from healthy donors and cancer patients. CDR3 size: 14 residues. Trimming removed 8 bases at V and 6 bases at J, with 14 bases between. Germline CDR1 reads LGHDT; CDR2 reads YNNKEL (reference sequence). The source material was blood. The chain carries TRBV3-1 (or the pseudogene TRBV3-2) and TRBJ1-6; D might be TRBD1 (5 bases). This receptor was taken from a woman aged 25-40 years in good health. The CDR3 nucleotides are TGTGCCAGCCGCCCGGGGGGAAGTAATTCACCCCTCCACTTT. Translated: CASRPGGSNSPLHF.